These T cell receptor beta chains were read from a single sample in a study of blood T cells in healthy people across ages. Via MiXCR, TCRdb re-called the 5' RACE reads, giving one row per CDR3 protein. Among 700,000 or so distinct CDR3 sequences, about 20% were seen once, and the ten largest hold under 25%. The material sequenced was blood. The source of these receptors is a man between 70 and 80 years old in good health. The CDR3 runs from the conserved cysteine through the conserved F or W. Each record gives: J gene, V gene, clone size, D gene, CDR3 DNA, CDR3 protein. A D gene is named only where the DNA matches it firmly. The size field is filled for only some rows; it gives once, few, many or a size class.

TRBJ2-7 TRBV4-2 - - TGTGCCAGCAGCCAAGTTAGGAGTAAATCCTACGAGCAGTACTTC CASSQVRSKSYEQYF
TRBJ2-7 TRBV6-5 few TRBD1 TGTGCCAGCAGTTACCCCGAGGGACCTAGACAGGGTATTCTCTACGAGCAGTACTTC CASSYPEGPRQGILYEQYF
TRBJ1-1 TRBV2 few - TGTGCCAGCACGGGGCAGGGGTTCCCTGAAGCTTTCTTT CASTGQGFPEAFF
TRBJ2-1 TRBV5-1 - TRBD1 TGCGCCAGCAGCTTGGTCCCAGGGGGTGAGCAGTTCTTC CASSLVPGGEQFF
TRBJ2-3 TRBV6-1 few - TGTGCCAGCCGGCTCCTAATTCCCACAGATACGCAGTATTTT CASRLLIPTDTQYF
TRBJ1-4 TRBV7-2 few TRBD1 TGTGCCAGCAGCTGGGACAGGGGAAATGAAAAACTGTTTTTT CASSWDRGNEKLFF
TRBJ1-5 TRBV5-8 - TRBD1 TGTGCCAGCAGCGGCGGGACAGCTAATCAGCCCCAGCATTTT CASSGGTANQPQHF
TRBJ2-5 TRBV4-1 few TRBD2 TGCGCCAGCAGCCAACAACCACCCGGGACTAGTTTTTGGGAGACCCAGTACTTC CASSQQPPGTSFWETQYF
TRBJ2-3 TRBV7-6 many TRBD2 TGTGCCAGCAGCCCAACCATAGCGGGATTCACAGATACGCAGTATTTT CASSPTIAGFTDTQYF
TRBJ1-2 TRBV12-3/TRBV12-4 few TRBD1 TGTGCCAGCAGTCGGACAGGGGGCGTCTATGGCTACACCTTC CASSRTGGVYGYTF
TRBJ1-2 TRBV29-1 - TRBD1 TGCAGCGTAGCTCCGACAGGGGCTAGGTATGGCTACACCTTC CSVAPTGARYGYTF
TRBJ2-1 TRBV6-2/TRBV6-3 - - TGTGCCAGCAGACACACAGGGGCGGGAGAACATGAGCAGTTCTTC CASRHTGAGEHEQFF
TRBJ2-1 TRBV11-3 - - TGTGCCAGCAGCTTAGGGGGGGCCCAAAACAATGAGCAGTTCTTC CASSLGGAQNNEQFF
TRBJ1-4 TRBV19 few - TGTGCCAGTAGTCCCGGGTCCCGAGGCGAAAAACTGTTTTTT CASSPGSRGEKLFF
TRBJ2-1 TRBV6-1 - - TGTGCCAGCAGTGAGGCGGGGGCTTTAATGAATGAGCAGTTCTTC CASSEAGALMNEQFF
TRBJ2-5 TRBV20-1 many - TGCAGTGCTAGAGATGGCCGTGCGAGGCAAGAGACCCAGTACTTC CSARDGRARQETQYF
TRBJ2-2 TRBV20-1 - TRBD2 TGCAGTGCTAGGTCTAGCGGGGGGGCTAGGTATTCCGGGGAGCTGTTTTTT CSARSSGGARYSGELFF
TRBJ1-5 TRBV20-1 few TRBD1 TGCAGTGCTAGGCTAACAGGGGGCCATTATAGCAATCAGCCCCAGCATTTT CSARLTGGHYSNQPQHF
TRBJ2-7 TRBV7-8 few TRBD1 TGTGCCAGCAGCACCTGGGACAGCAAATTAAGCTACGAGCAGTACTTC CASSTWDSKLSYEQYF
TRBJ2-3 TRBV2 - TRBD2 TGTGCCAGTAAAGTAGCGGGATCCACAGATACGCAGTATTTT CASKVAGSTDTQYF
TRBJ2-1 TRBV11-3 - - TGTGCCAGCAGCTTAGAGGGCAGTCGCCCCTACAATGAGCAGTTCTTC CASSLEGSRPYNEQFF
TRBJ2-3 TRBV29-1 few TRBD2 TGCAGCGTTGAAAGACTAGCGGGAGGCACAGATACGCAGTATTTT CSVERLAGGTDTQYF
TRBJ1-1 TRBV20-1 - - TGCAGTGCTCGGGCGGGCACTGAAGCTTTCTTT CSARAGTEAFF
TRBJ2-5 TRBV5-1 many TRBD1 TGTGCCAGTTCCCGGGACAGAAAAGAGACCCAGTACTTC CASSRDRKETQYF
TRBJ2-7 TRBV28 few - TGTGCCCTACAGGGACACGGGACACACGAGCAGTACTTC CALQGHGTHEQYF
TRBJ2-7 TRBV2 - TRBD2 TGTGCCAGCAGAGAATGGACTAGCGCTCCCTACGAGCAGTACTTC CASREWTSAPYEQYF
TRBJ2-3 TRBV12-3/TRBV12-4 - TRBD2 TGTGCCAGCAGTTTCACTAGCGGGGTGCCAGATGCGCAGTATTTT CASSFTSGVPDAQYF
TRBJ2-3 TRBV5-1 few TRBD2 TGCGCCAGCAGCTCGCTATTAGCGGGAGGCTGGGATACGCAGTATTTT CASSSLLAGGWDTQYF
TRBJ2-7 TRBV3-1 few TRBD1 TGTGCCAGCAGCCAAGTTAGTGGTTGGGACAGATCCTACGAGCAGTACTTC CASSQVSGWDRSYEQYF
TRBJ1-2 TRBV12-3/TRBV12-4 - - TGTGCCAGCAGGGTCGGGGTATATGGCTACACCTTC CASRVGVYGYTF
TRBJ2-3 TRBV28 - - TGTGCCAGCAGCCGAATATTGAACACAGATACGCAGTATTTT CASSRILNTDTQYF
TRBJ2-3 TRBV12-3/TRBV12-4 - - TGCGCCACCGCAAAAGCGGATACGCAGTATTTT CATAKADTQYF
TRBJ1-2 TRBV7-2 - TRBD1 TGTGCCAGCAGCTTAGAGGCAGGGGGAGGATATGGCTACACCTTC CASSLEAGGGYGYTF
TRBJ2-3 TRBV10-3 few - TGTGCCATCAGGGGGCAGGGAGATACGCAGTATTTT CAIRGQGDTQYF
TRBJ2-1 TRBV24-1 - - TGTGCCACCAGTGAGACAGGAAGTTCCAGCTCCTACAATGAGCAGTTCTTC CATSETGSSSSYNEQFF
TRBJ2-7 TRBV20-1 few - TGCAGTGCTCCGGACAATAGGAACGAGCAGTACTTC CSAPDNRNEQYF
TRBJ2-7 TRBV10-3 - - TGTGCCATCAGTGAGGAAAGGTTGAGGGGGGCCTACGAGCAGTACTTC CAISEERLRGAYEQYF
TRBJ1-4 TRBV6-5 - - TGTGCCAGCAGTCGGCTAGGGGATAGGGGAGAAAAACTGTTTTTT CASSRLGDRGEKLFF
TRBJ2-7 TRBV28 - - TGTGCCAGCAGTTTCAGCGGAACGGACGAGCAGTACTTC CASSFSGTDEQYF
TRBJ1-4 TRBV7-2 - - TGTGCCAGCAGCTTCCCGGGTTGGCGGGAAAAACTGTTTTTT CASSFPGWREKLFF
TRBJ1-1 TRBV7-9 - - TGTGCCAGCAGCTTAGTAGCGGGGGCAGCTTTCTTT CASSLVAGAAFF
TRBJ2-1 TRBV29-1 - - TGCAGCGTTCTAGGGGGCTCCTACAATGAGCAGTTCTTC CSVLGGSYNEQFF
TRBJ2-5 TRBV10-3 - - TGTGCCATCAGTGAGCGGGCCAGGGAGACCCAGTACTTC CAISERARETQYF
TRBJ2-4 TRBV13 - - TGTGCCAGCAGCTTAGATCCGGGGGCGGCCAAAAACATTCAGTACTTC CASSLDPGAAKNIQYF
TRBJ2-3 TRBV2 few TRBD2 TGTGCCAGCAGTTTCGCGGGGGGGAACACAGATACGCAGTATTTT CASSFAGGNTDTQYF
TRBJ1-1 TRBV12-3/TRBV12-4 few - TGTGCCAGCAGTTGGGGGTCAGGGGAAAACACTGAAGCTTTCTTT CASSWGSGENTEAFF
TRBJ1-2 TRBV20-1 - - TGCAGTGCCCCCCCGGGGAGTAACTATGGCTACACCTTC CSAPPGSNYGYTF
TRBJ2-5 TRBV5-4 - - TGTGTCAGCAGCTCTCCGGGACCCGTGGAGACCCAGTACTTC CVSSSPGPVETQYF
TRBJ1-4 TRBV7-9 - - TGTGCCAGCAGCTTAGCAGGGGGGGATGAAAAACTGTTTTTT CASSLAGGDEKLFF
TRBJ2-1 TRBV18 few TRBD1 TGTGCCAGCCGGCCGGGACAGGGGGTGATCTATGAGCAGTTCTTC CASRPGQGVIYEQFF
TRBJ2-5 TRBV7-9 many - TGTGCCAGCAGCCGAGACACCGGGAGTCCTCAAGAGACCCAGTACTTC CASSRDTGSPQETQYF
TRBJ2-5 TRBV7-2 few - TGTGCCAGCAGCAGTACAGGGACTCCGCAAGAGACCCAGTACTTC CASSSTGTPQETQYF
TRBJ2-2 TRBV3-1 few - TGTGCCAGCAGCCATGCCACCGGGGAGCTGTTTTTT CASSHATGELFF
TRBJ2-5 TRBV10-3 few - TGTGCCATCAGTGAGAGGTGGGGCAGCTCCTACGAGCGGTACTTC CAISERWGSSYERYF
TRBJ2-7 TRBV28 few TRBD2 TGTGCCAGCAGTTTACCGCTTCCCCTACGGGAGGGCGAGCAGTACTTC CASSLPLPLREGEQYF